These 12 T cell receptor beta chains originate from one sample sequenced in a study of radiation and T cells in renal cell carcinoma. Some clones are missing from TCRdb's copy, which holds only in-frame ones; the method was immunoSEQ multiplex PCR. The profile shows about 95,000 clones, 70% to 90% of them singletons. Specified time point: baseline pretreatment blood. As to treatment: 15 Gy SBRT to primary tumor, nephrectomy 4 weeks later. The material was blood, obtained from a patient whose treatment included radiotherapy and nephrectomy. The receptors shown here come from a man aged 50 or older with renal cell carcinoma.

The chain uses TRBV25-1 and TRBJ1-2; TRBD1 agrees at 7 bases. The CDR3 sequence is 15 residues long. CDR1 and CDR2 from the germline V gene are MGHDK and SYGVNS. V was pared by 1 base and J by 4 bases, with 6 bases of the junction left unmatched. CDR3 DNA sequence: TGTGCCAGCAGTGAATGGGAGGGGGCGAGCTATGGCTACACCTTC. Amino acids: CASSEWEGASYGYTF.

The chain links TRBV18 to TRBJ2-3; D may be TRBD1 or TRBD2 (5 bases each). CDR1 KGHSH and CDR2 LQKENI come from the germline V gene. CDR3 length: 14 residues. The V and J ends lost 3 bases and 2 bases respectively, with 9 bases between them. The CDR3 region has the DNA TGTGCCAGCTCACCTCTCGGGGCCACAGATACGCAGTATTTT. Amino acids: CASSPLGATDTQYF.

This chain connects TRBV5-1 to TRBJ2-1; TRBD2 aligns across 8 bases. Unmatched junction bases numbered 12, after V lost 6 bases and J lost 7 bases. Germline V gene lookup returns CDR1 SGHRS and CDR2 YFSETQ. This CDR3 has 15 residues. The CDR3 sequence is CASNQGLSGGNEQFF. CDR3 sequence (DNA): TGCGCCAGCAACCAGGGACTATCGGGGGGGAATGAGCAGTTCTTC.

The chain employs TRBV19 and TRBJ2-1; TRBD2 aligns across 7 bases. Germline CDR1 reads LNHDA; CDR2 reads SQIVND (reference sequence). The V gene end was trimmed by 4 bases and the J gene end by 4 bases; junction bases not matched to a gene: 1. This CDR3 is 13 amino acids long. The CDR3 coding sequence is TGTGCCAGTAGTAAGGGACTATACAATGAGCAGTTCTTC. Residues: CASSKGLYNEQFF.

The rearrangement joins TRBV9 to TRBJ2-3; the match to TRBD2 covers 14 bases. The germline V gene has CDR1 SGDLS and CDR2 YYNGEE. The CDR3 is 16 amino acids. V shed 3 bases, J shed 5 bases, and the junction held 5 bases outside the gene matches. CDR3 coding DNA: TGTGCCAGCAGCGGGTGGACTAGCGGGAGGAGAGATACGCAGTATTTT. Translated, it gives CASSGWTSGRRDTQYF.

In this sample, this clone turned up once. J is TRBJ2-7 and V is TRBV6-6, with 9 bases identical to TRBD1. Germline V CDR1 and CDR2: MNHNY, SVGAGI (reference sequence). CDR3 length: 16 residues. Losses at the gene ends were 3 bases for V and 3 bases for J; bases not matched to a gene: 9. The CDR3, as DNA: TGTGCCAGCAGTTATACTGAGGACAGGGGACTCTACGAGCAGTACTTC. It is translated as CASSYTEDRGLYEQYF.

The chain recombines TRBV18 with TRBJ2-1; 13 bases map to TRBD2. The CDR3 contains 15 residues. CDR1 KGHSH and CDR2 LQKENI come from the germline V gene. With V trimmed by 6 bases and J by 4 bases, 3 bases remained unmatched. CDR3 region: CASSLTSGRYNEQFF. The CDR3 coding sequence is TGTGCCAGCTCGTTGACTAGCGGGAGGTACAATGAGCAGTTCTTC.

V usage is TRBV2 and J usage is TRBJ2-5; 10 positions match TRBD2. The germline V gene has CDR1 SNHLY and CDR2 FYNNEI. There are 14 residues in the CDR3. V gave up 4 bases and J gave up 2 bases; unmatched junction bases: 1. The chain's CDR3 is CASSALAGQETQYF. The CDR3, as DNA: TGTGCCAGCAGTGCACTAGCGGGACAAGAGACCCAGTACTTC.

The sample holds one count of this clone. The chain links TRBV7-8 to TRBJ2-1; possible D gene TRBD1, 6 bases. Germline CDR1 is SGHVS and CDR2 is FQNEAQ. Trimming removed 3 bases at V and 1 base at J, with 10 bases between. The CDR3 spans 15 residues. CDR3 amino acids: CASSFEGGSYNEQFF. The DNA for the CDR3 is TGTGCCAGCAGCTTCGAAGGGGGATCCTACAATGAGCAGTTCTTC.

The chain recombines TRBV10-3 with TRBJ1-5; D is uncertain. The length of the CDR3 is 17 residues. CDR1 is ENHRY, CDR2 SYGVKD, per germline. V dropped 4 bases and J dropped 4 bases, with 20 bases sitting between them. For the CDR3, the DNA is TGTGCCATCAGTGCACAATTGGGTATACCGTCAAATCAGCCCCAGCATTTT. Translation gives CAISAQLGIPSNQPQHF.

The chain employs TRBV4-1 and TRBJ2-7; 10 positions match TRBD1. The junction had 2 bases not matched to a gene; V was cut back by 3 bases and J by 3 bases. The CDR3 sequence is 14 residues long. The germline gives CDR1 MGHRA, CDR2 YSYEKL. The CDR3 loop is CASSQGQGNYEQYF. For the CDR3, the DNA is TGCGCCAGCAGCCAGGGACAGGGGAACTACGAGCAGTACTTC.

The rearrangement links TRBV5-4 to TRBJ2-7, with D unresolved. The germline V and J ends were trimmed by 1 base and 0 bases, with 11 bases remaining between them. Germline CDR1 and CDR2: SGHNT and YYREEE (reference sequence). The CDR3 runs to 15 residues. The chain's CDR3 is CASSLRSTSSYEQYF. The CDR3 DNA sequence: TGTGCCAGCAGCTTGAGATCCACCAGCTCCTACGAGCAGTACTTC.